Listed below are T cell receptor beta chains from one sample, sequenced in a study of T cells in localized non-small cell lung cancer. TCRdb keeps only in-frame clones here, not all; method: immunoSEQ multiplex PCR. This table holds roughly 30,000 clones, approximately 91% found once. The sequences come from peripheral blood mononuclear cells, collected before any cancer treatment. The receptor source for this set is a woman aged 35 to 70 with stage III lung adenocarcinoma. The conserved cysteine and the conserved F or W are not part of the CDR3 here. The order of the fields is V gene, CDR3 protein.

V: TRBV27; CDR3: ASRGPGQINEKLF
V: TRBV7-3; CDR3: ASSLSNSGTGEQF
V: TRBV18; CDR3: ASWRQGAYNEQF
V: TRBV6-5; CDR3: ASRSHSGGYT
V: TRBV19; CDR3: ASSPRTDPYGYT
V: TRBV7-9; CDR3: ASSLGSGGYNEQF
V: TRBV19; CDR3: ARGGAGDYGYT
V: TRBV28; CDR3: ASSTDSSIYGYT
V: TRBV2; CDR3: ASPKRREPDTQY
V: TRBV19; CDR3: ASSMELAGIDTQY
V: TRBV4-1; CDR3: ASSQSYGTGDNQPQH
V: TRBV5-1; CDR3: ASSLEVSYEQY
V: TRBV28; CDR3: ASSTAGGPYNEQF
V: TRBV7-9; CDR3: ASRPGTQGVDEQY
V: TRBV19; CDR3: ASSGSLGQPQH
V: TRBV5-6; CDR3: ASSVRGGARQPQH
V: TRBV6-1; CDR3: ASSERHPDPGNGYT
V: TRBV7-2; CDR3: ASSFQRGLEEQY
V: TRBV28; CDR3: ASSTTGAGELF
V: TRBV18; CDR3: ASSPRQTFSGANVLT
V: TRBV7-2; CDR3: ASSANTDTQY
V: TRBV19; CDR3: ASRFTMGEKLF
V: TRBV19; CDR3: ASSIGQGDQY
V: TRBV5-1; CDR3: ASSEAGSQETQY
V: TRBV28; CDR3: ASSPTGTGNTEAF
V: TRBV13; CDR3: ASTPRGGGPINEQF
V: TRBV28; CDR3: ASKAPAGHPRDTEAF
V: TRBV7-2; CDR3: ASSSPGARSYGYT
V: TRBV6-6; CDR3: ASRANNQPQH
V: TRBV5-5; CDR3: ASNMAGPYEQY
V: TRBV9; CDR3: ASSLGTGGADTQY
V: TRBV11-2; CDR3: ASSATAYNEQF
V: TRBV6-6; CDR3: ASSYSREVTDTQY
V: TRBV7-2; CDR3: ASSLVLGAEKLF
V: TRBV28; CDR3: ASREGLATNTGELF
V: TRBV14; CDR3: ASSQGGDLLPTSAF
V: TRBV11-2; CDR3: ASSFQRGLEEQY
V: TRBV7-2; CDR3: ASSLGGTVVPLGYT